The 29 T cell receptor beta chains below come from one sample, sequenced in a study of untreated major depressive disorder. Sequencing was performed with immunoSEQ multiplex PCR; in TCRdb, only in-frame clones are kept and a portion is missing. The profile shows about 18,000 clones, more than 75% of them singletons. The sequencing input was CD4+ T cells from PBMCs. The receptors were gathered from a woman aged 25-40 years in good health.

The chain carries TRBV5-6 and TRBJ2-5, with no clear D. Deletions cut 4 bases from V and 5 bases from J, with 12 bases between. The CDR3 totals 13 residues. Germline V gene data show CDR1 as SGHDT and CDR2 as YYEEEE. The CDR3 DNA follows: TGTGCCAGCAGCGTAGGCCCGGACGAGACCCAGTACTTC. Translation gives CASSVGPDETQYF. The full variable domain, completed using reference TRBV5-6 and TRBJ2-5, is DAGVTQSPTHLIKTRGQQVTLRCSPKSGHDTVSWYQQALGQGPQFIFQYYEEEERQRGNFPDRFSGHQFPNYSSELNVNALLLGDSALYLCASSVGPDETQYFGPGTRLLVL.

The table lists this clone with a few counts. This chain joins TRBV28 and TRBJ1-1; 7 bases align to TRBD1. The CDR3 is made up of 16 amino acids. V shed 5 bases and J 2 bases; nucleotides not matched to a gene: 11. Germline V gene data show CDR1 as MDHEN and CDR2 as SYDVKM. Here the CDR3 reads CASSLQGWRINTEAFF. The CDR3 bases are TGTGCCAGCAGTCTACAGGGGTGGAGGATAAACACTGAAGCTTTCTTT.

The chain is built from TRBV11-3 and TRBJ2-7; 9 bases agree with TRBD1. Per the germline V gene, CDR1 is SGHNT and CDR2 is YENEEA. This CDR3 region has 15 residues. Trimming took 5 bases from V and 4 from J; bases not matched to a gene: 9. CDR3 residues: CASSDGGTGRYEQYF. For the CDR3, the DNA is TGTGCCAGCAGCGACGGAGGGACAGGGAGGTACGAGCAGTACTTC.

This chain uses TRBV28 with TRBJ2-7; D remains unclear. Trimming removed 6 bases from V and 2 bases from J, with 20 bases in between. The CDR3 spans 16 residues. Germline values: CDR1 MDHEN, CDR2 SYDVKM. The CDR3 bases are TGTGCCAGCAGGAAACGCCGGGCTTTACAACCCTACGAGCAGTACTTC. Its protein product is CASRKRRALQPYEQYF.

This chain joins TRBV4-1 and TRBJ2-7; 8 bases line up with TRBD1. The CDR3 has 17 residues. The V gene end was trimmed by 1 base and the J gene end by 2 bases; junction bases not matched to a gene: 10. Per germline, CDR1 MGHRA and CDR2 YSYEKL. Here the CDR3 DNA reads TGCGCCAGCAGCCAAGTATTCAGACCAGGGGGCACCTACGAGCAGTACTTC. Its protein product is CASSQVFRPGGTYEQYF.

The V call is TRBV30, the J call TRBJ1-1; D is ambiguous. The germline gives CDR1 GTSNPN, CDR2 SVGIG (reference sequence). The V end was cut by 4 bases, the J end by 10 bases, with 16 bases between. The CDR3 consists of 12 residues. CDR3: CAWIPRWHGAFF. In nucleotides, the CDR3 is TGTGCCTGGATCCCCCGGTGGCATGGAGCTTTCTTT.

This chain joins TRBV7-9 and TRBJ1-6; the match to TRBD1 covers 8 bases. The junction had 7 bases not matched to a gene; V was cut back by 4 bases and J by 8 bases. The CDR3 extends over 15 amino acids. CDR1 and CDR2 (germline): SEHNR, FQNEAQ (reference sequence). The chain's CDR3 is CASSSATGAHSPLHF. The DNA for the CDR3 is TGTGCCAGCAGCTCCGCGACAGGGGCTCATTCACCCCTCCACTTT.

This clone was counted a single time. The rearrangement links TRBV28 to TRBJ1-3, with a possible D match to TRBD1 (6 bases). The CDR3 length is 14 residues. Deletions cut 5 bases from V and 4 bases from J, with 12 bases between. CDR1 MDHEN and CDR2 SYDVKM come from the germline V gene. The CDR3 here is CASSNTGSGNTIYF. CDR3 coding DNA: TGTGCCAGCAGTAACACAGGGTCGGGAAACACCATATATTTT.

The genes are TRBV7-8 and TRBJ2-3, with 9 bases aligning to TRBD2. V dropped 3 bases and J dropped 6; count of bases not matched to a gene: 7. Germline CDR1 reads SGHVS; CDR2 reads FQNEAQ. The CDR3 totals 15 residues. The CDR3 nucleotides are TGTGCCAGCAGCTTTGCGGGAGGGCCAGGTGATACGCAGTATTTT. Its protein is CASSFAGGPGDTQYF.

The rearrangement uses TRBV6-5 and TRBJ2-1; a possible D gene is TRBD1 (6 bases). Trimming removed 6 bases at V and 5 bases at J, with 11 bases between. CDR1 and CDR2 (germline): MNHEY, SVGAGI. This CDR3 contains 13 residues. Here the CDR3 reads CASRLTGHNEQFF. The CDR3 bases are TGTGCCAGCAGATTAACAGGGCACAATGAGCAGTTCTTC.

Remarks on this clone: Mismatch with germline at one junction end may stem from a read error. CDR3 sequence reads: CASSLLAGGEYNEQFF. CDR3 in DNA: TGTGCTAGCAGCTTACTAGCGGGAGGGGAATACAATGAGCAGTTCTTC. The J gene is TRBJ2-1, the V gene TRBV7-7, with 13 nucleotides matching TRBD2. This CDR3 comprises 16 residues. Germline CDR1 reads SSHAT; CDR2 reads FNYEAQ (reference sequence).

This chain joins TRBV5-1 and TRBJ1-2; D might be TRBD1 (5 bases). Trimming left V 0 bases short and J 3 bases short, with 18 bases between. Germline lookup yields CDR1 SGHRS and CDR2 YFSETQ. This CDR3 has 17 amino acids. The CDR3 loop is CASSLATLTKGHYGYTF. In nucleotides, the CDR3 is TGCGCCAGCAGCTTGGCCACACTTACTAAGGGGCACTATGGCTACACCTTC.

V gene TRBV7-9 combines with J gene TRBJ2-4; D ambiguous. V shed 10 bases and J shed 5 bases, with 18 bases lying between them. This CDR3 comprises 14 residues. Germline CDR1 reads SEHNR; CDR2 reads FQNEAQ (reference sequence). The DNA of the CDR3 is TGTGCCATCGACCCCCAGGCGCTTCAAAACATTCAGTACTTC. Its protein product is CAIDPQALQNIQYF.

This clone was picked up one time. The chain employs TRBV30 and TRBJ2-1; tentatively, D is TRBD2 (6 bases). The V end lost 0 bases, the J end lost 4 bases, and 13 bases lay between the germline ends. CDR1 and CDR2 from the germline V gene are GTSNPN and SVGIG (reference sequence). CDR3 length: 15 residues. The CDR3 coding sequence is TGTGCCTGGAGTGTAACGGGAGCAGGTTACAATGAGCAGTTCTTC. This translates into CAWSVTGAGYNEQFF. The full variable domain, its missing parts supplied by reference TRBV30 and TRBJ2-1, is SQTIHQWPATLVQPVGSPLSLECTVEGTSNPNLYWYRQAAGRGLQLLFYSVGIGQISSEVPQNLSASRPQDRQFILSSKKLLLSDSGFYLCAWSVTGAGYNEQFFGPGTRLTVL.

CDR3 sequence: CASSSGKSAPLHF. The CDR3 DNA reads as TGTGCCAGTAGTTCCGGGAAGTCCGCACCCCTCCACTTT. The chain employs TRBV19 and TRBJ1-6, with D unclear. The CDR3 is 13 residues long. V was cut by 5 bases and J by 11 bases, with 13 bases left in between. Germline CDR1 and CDR2: LNHDA and SQIVND (reference sequence).

In nucleotides, the CDR3 is TGTGCCAGCAGTGCCACTATGGGACTAGCGGTTATAGGGAGAGAGCTGTTTTTT. Translated, it gives CASSATMGLAVIGRELFF. The chain combines TRBV11-2 with TRBJ2-2; TRBD2 agrees at 11 bases. Germline V CDR1 and CDR2: SGHAT, FQNNGV. CDR3 size: 18 residues. With 6 bases clipped from V and 11 bases from J, the junction kept 20 bases outside the gene matches.

CDR3 sequence (DNA): TGTGCCAGCAGTGATTGGAGTGAGCAGTTCTTC. Translation: CASSDWSEQFF. The genes are TRBV2 and TRBJ2-1, with no clear D. Trimming cost V 3 bases and J 9 bases, with 6 bases left between them. The length of the CDR3 is 11 residues. Germline values: CDR1 SNHLY, CDR2 FYNNEI. Full variable domain (rest looked up from reference TRBV2 and TRBJ2-1): EPEVTQTPSHQVTQMGQEVILRCVPISNHLYFYWYRQILGQKVEFLVSFYNNEISEKSEIFDDQFSVERPDGSNFTLKIRSTKLEDSAMYFCASSDWSEQFFGPGTRLTVL.

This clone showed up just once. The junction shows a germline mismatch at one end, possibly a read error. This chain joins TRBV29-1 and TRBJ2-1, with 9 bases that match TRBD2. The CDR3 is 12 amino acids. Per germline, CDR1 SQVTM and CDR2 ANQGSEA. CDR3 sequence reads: CSVAPPGLAIIF. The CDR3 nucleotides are TGCAGCGTTGCCCCCCCGGGACTAGCTATAATCTTC.

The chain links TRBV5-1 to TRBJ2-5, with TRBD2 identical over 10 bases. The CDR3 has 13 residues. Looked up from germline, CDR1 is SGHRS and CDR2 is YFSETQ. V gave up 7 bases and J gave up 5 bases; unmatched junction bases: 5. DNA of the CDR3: TGCGCCAGCGTAGCGGGAGGACGGGAGACCCAGTACTTC. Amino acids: CASVAGGRETQYF.

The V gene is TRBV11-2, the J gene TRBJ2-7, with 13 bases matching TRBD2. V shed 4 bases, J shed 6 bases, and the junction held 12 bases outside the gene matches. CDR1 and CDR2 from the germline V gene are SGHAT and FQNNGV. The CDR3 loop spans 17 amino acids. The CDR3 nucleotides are TGTGCCAGCAGCTCCACTAGCGGGAGGGTCAGAACCCGCGAGCAGTACTTC. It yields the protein CASSSTSGRVRTREQYF.

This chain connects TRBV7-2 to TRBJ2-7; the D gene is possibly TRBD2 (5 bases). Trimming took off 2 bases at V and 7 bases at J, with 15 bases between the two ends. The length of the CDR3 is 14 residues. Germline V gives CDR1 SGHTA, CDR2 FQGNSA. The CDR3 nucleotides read TGTGCCAGCAGCTTATTCCAGGCCCGCGGGGAGCAGTACTTC. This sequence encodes CASSLFQARGEQYF.

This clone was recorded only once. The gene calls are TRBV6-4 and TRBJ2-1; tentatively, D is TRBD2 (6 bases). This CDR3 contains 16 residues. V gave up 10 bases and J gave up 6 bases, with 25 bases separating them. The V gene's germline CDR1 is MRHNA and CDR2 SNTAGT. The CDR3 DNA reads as TGTGCCAACTATCTCCAAGAGCGGGCCGGTAGCAATGAGCAGTTCTTC. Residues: CANYLQERAGSNEQFF.

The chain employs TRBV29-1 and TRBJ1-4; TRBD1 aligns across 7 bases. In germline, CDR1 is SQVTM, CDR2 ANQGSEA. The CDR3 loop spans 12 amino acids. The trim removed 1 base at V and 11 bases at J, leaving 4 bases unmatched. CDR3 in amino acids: CSVEGQGGKLFF. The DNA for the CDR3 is TGCAGCGTTGAAGGACAGGGTGGGAAACTGTTTTTT.

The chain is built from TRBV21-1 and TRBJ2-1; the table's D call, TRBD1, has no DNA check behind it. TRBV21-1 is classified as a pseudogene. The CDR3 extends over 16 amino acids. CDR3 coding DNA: TGTGCCAGCAGCAAAGCGCGGACAGGGACGTACAATGAGCAGTTCTTC. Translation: CASSKARTGTYNEQFF.

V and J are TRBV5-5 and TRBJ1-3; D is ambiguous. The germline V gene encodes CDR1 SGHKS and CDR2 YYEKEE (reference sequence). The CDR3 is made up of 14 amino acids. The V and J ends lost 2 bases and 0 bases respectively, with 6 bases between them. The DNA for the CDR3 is TGTGCCAGCAGCTTCGGGAGCTCTGGAAACACCATATATTTT. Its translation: CASSFGSSGNTIYF.

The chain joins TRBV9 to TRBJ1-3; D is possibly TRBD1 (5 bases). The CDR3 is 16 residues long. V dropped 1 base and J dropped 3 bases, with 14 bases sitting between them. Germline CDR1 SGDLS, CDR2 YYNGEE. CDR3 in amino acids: CASSVKDQGGGNTIYF. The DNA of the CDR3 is TGTGCCAGCAGCGTAAAGGACCAGGGTGGTGGAAACACCATATATTTT.

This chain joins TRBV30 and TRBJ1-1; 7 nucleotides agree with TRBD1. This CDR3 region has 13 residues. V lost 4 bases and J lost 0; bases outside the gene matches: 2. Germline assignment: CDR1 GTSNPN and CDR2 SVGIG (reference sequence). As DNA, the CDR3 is TGTGCCTGGACGGGACAGCTGAACACTGAAGCTTTCTTT. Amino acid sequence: CAWTGQLNTEAFF. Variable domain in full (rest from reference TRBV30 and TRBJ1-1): SQTIHQWPATLVQPVGSPLSLECTVEGTSNPNLYWYRQAAGRGLQLLFYSVGIGQISSEVPQNLSASRPQDRQFILSSKKLLLSDSGFYLCAWTGQLNTEAFFGQGTRLTVV.

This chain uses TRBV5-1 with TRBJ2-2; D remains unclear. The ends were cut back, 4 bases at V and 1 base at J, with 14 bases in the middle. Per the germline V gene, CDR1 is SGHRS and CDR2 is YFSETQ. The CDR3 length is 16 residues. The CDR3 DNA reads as TGCGCCAGCAGCAGTGATCGTCAGGTGAACACCGGGGAGCTGTTTTTT. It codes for CASSSDRQVNTGELFF.

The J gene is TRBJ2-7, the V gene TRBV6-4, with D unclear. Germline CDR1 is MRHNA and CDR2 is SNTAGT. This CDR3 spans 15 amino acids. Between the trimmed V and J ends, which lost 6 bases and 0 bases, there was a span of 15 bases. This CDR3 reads CASSAPGGDSYEQYF. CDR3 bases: TGTGCCAGCAGCGCCCCGGGTGGGGACTCCTACGAGCAGTACTTC.